This T cell receptor (beta chain) stems from a study of blood T cell repertoires in COVID-19. The ends lost 0 bases at V and 4 bases at J; junction bases unmatched: 6. CDR3 size: 15 residues. Germline values: CDR1 SGHRS, CDR2 YFSETQ. Assay: immunoSEQ multiplex PCR; the TCRdb copy retains only in-frame clones and omits some. The sample consists of roughly 240,000 clones, 80% to 90% of them appearing once. Recruits, aged roughly 18 to 90 years, lived in approximately 26 US areas. Sequencing was performed on PBMCs or T cells enriched from blood (not recorded which). This TCR came from a man aged 50-59 years who had been exposed to COVID-19. The chain couples TRBV5-1 to TRBJ1-2, with 7 bases fitting TRBD1. The CDR3: CASSLGWDRIYGYTF. The CDR3 DNA reads TGCGCCAGCAGCTTGGGTTGGGACAGAATCTATGGCTACACCTTC.